This T cell receptor beta chain was obtained from a study of Ad26.COV2.S vaccination and SARS-CoV-2 variants. General observations from the study: Considerable breadth of spike-specific CD8+ and CD4+ T cell responses has reportedly been documented following vaccination. Among vaccine recipients, spike-specific TCR breadth exceeded that of placebo recipients. Comparable non-spike TCR breadth was observed in vaccine and placebo recipients.

Assay: immunoSEQ multiplex PCR; the TCRdb copy retains only in-frame clones and omits some. The repertoire consists of roughly 380,000 clones, with around 87% occurring once and the leading ten covering roughly 3.2%. This clone was detected only once. The antigen is not known. The CDR3 sequence is 18 residues long. Deletions cut 4 bases from V and 4 bases from J, with 20 bases between. CDR1 is SGHTA, CDR2 FQGTGA, per germline. The sample's treatment: about 20 received Ad26.COV2.S at low or high dose, single or two shots; 5 received placebo; per-sample allocation not given. At day 63 after the first vaccine or placebo injection, samples were drawn.

This chain uses TRBV7-3 with TRBJ2-6; D unresolved. This TCR came from a person aged 18-60 years who received the Ad26.COV2.S COVID-19 vaccine or a placebo. The specimen comprised peripheral blood, sampled in a trial of Ad26.COV2.S vaccine versus placebo. As DNA, the CDR3 is TGTGCCAGCAGCTCCTACAGTTCTCTGATCTCCGGGGCCAACGTCCTGACTTTC. Translated: CASSSYSSLISGANVLTF.